This T cell receptor (beta chain) was captured in a study of blood T cell repertoires in COVID-19. Study at large: The samples span acute and convalescent COVID-19 from the United States, Italy and Spain.

V lost 3 bases and J 5 bases, leaving 14 bases between the germline ends. The CDR3 sequence is 14 residues long. The germline gives CDR1 SGHRS, CDR2 YFSETQ. Participants spanned ages about 18 to 95 years and resided in 20 to 30 US areas. Sequencing used immunoSEQ multiplex PCR; TCRdb keeps in-frame clones, though not all of them. The sample holds about 210,000 clones, about 91% seen once. This chain links TRBV5-1 with TRBJ1-1; the D gene is possibly TRBD1 (5 bases). The source is a man younger than 35 with acute COVID-19. Sequenced material: PBMCs or T cells enriched from blood (not recorded which). CDR3 DNA sequence: TGCGCCAGCAGCTCCCCGGGACTCCGAACTGAAGCTTTCTTT. Translating gives CASSSPGLRTEAFF.